Each of the 8 T cell receptor beta chains below was sequenced from the same sample in a study of cytomegalovirus exposure and HLA in healthy donors. PCR was performed using 60 Vbeta and 13 Jbeta primers. TCRdb keeps only in-frame clones here, not all; method: immunoSEQ multiplex PCR. This repertoire shows almost 95,000 clones, over 60% found once; its top ten account for under 4%. Sequenced: PBMCs. The receptor set was obtained from a man between 25 and 39 years old in good health and CMV-seronegative.

The chain recombines TRBV15 with TRBJ2-7; TRBD2 is a possible D gene (6 bases). The V end lost 0 bases, the J end lost 3 bases, and 12 bases lay between the germline ends. The CDR3 spans 15 residues. The germline V gene encodes CDR1 LNHNV and CDR2 YYDKDF (reference sequence). Written as DNA, the CDR3 is TGTGCCACCAGCAGAGACCGGGACTTAAACTACGAGCAGTACTTC. Residues: CATSRDRDLNYEQYF.

The chain joins TRBV10-3 to TRBJ2-3; tentatively, D is TRBD2 (6 bases). V dropped 7 bases and J dropped 0 bases, with 11 bases sitting between them. The germline CDR1 and CDR2 sequences are ENHRY and SYGVKD. The CDR3 totals 14 residues. Here the CDR3 DNA reads TGTGCCATCAAAGCTAGCGTTAGCACAGATACGCAGTATTTT. This codes for CAIKASVSTDTQYF.

The V call is TRBV28, the J call TRBJ2-2, with 9 positions matching TRBD2. Losses at the gene ends were 0 bases for V and 4 bases for J; bases not matched to a gene: 6. Germline V gene data show CDR1 as MDHEN and CDR2 as SYDVKM. CDR3 length equals 17 residues. The CDR3 DNA reads TGTGCCAGCAGTTTATGGAGTAGCGGGAGTGGCACCGGGGAGCTGTTTTTT. It specifies CASSLWSSGSGTGELFF.

This chain links TRBV5-1 with TRBJ1-5, with 9 bases identical to TRBD1. CDR1 SGHRS and CDR2 YFSETQ come from the germline V gene. J was trimmed by 1 base and V by 4 bases; bases with no gene match: 6. CDR3 size: 16 residues. The CDR3 region is CASSLDGQGSNQPQHF. The CDR3 DNA reads as TGCGCCAGCAGCCTAGACGGACAGGGGAGCAATCAGCCCCAGCATTTT.

The chain joins TRBV27 to TRBJ1-1, with 7 bases that match TRBD1. The CDR3 totals 13 residues. Germline V gene sequence: CDR1 MNHEY, CDR2 SMNVEV (reference sequence). Trimming at V came to 6 bases and at J to 11 bases, leaving 12 bases not matched to a gene. The CDR3 DNA follows: TGTGCCAGCAGCCGATTGGCAGGGGGAGACGCTTTCTTT. As protein: CASSRLAGGDAFF.

Notes on this clone: The junction and the germline gene differ at one end; a read error may be behind it. The chain carries TRBV7-9 and TRBJ1-4, with unresolved D. Germline V gene data show CDR1 as SEHNR and CDR2 as FQNEAQ (reference sequence). The CDR3 consists of 14 residues. This chain's CDR3 is CSSSLGGANEKLFF. The CDR3 region has the DNA TGTTCCAGCAGCTTAGGAGGCGCTAATGAAAAACTGTTTTTT.

This clone was picked up one time. At one end, the junction sequence differs from germline, possibly due to a read error. V gene TRBV7-9 combines with J gene TRBJ1-1; D unresolved. This CDR3 comprises 12 residues. CDR1 SEHNR and CDR2 FQNEAQ come from the germline V gene (reference sequence). The CDR3 nucleotides read TGTTCCAGCAGCGAGTCTCACACTGAAGCTTTCTTT. Translation gives CSSSESHTEAFF.

This chain links TRBV7-9 with TRBJ2-5; 9 bases match TRBD1. Germline-derived CDR1 and CDR2 are SEHNR and FQNEAQ (reference sequence). This CDR3 has 15 residues. Unmatched junction bases numbered 6, after V lost 5 bases and J lost 2 bases. This chain's CDR3 is CASSPRDREQETQYF. CDR3 nucleotides: TGTGCCAGCAGCCCCCGGGACAGGGAACAAGAGACCCAGTACTTC.